The entry below describes one T cell receptor beta chain. Its target is unknown. The sample originates from a study of identical twins. Regarding the study as a whole: Out-of-frame alpha sequences shared by twins showed excess low generation probability. Where beta out-of-frame sequences were concerned, excess twin sharing was weaker.

A universal primer site was incorporated via template switching, and the cDNA contained unique molecular identifiers. TCRdb recomputed calls from the 5' RACE reads with MiXCR, one row per CDR3 protein. The sample records a few hundred thousand distinct CDR3 sequences, roughly 9% being singletons. CDR1 is MNHEY, CDR2 SMNVEV, per germline (reference sequence). The V end lost 6 bases, the J end lost 7 bases, and 11 bases lay between the germline ends. This CDR3 has 12 amino acids. This TCR came from a woman aged 50 to 60 in good health. This chain links TRBV27 with TRBJ2-3; D gene unclear. Sequenced: naive T cells sorted from blood. The DNA for the CDR3 is TGTGCCAGCAGAGCCCTTATGCATACGCAGTATTTT. It is translated as CASRALMHTQYF.